This TCR beta chain was captured by sequencing in a study of naive and memory T cell subsets. Study-wide points: A clonotype means one alpha or beta sequence, not an alpha/beta pair.

Overnight CMV lysate stimulation of fresh PBMCs defined donor CMV status by CD4+ IFNgamma. Both TRBC1 and TRBC2 were covered by a beta constant-region primer of two equimolar oligonucleotides. Nested alpha and beta constant-region primers with the SP2 primer drove four PCR rounds on ligated cDNA. The cDNA 3' end received a ligated single-stranded oligonucleotide carrying the SP2 primer and a 12-nucleotide UMI. Using its own MiXCR run on the UMI-ligation and nested PCR reads, TCRdb lists one record per CDR3 protein. The sample includes around 130,000 distinct CDR3 sequences, over 30% seen only once; the top ten take approximately 0.9%. The CDR3 totals 11 residues. Germline lookup yields CDR1 MDHEN and CDR2 SYDVKM. The ends were cut back, 6 bases at V and 9 bases at J, with 12 bases in the middle. Notes on this clonotype: Its antigen is as yet unknown.

V usage is TRBV28 and J usage is TRBJ2-7; no clear D gene. This clonotype originated in a human donor in good health. The sequenced sample consisted of central memory CD4+ T cells from blood. In nucleotides, the CDR3 is TGTGCCAGCAGCCCCAAAGAGGTGCAGTACTTC. This sequence encodes CASSPKEVQYF.